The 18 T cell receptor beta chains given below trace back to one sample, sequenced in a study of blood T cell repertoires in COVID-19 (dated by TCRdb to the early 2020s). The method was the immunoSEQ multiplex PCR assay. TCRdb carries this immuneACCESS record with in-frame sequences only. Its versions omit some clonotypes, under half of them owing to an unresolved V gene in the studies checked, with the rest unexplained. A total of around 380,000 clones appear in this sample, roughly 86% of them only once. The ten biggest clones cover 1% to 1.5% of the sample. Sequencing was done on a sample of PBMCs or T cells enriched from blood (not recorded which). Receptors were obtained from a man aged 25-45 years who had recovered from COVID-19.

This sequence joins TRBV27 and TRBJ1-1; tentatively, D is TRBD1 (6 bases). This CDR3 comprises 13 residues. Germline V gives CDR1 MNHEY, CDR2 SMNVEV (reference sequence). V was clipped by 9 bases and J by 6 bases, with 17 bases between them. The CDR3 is CASLGQGIPEAFF. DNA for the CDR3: TGTGCCAGTCTGGGGCAGGGGATCCCTGAAGCTTTCTTT.

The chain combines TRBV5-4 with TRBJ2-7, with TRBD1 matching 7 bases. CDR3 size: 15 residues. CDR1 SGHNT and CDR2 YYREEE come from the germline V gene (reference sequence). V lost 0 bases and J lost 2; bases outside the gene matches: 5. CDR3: CASSLGTDRPYEQYF. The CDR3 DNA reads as TGTGCCAGCAGCTTGGGGACGGACAGGCCCTACGAGCAGTACTTC.

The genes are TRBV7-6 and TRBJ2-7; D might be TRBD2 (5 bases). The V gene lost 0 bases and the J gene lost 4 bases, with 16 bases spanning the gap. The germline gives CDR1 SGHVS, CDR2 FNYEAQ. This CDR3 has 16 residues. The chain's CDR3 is CASSLASRGPGYEQYF. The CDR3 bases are TGTGCCAGCAGCTTAGCATCTAGAGGGCCGGGTTACGAGCAGTACTTC.

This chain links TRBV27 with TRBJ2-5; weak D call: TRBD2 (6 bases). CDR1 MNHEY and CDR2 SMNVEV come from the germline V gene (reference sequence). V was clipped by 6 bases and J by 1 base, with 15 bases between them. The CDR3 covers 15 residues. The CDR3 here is CASSQSGWGQETQYF. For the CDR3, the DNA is TGTGCCAGCAGCCAGAGCGGGTGGGGCCAAGAGACCCAGTACTTC.

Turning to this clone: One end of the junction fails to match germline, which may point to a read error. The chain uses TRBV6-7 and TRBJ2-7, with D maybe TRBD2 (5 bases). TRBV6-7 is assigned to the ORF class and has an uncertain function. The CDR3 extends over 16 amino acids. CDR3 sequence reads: CASSNSIGLDSYEQYF. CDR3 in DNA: TGTGCCAGCAGTAACTCCATCGGACTGGACTCCTACGAGCAGTACTTC.

CDR3 sequence: CASSYRENGELFF. The CDR3 DNA is TGTGCCAGCAGTTACAGGGAAAACGGGGAGCTGTTTTTT. The chain recombines TRBV2 with TRBJ2-2; D is possibly TRBD1 (6 bases). V dropped 5 bases and J dropped 7 bases, with 11 bases sitting between them. Germline V gives CDR1 SNHLY, CDR2 FYNNEI. The CDR3 consists of 13 residues.

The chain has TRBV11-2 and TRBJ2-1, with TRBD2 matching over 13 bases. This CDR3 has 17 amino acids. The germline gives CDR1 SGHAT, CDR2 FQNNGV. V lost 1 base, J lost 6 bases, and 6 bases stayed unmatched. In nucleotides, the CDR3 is TGTGCCAGCAGCTTAGGGTCGACTAGCGGGGGGCTCAATGAGCAGTTCTTC. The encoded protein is CASSLGSTSGGLNEQFF.

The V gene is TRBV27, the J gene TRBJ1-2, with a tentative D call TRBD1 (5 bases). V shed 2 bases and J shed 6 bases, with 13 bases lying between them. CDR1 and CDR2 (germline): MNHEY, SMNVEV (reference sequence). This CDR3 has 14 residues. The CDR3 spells CASSLASGWDGYTF. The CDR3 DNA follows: TGTGCCAGCAGTTTAGCTTCAGGGTGGGATGGCTACACCTTC.

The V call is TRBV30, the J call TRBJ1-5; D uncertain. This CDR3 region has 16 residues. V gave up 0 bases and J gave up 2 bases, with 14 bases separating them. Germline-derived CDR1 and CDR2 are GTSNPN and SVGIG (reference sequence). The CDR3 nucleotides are TGTGCCTGGAGTGTAGAGGGTAGGTCAGGCAATCAGCCCCAGCATTTT. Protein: CAWSVEGRSGNQPQHF.

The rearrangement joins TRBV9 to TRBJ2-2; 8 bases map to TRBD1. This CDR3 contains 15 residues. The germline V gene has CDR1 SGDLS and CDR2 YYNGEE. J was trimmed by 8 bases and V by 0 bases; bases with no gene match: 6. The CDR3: CASSVGRGREGELFF. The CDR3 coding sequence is TGTGCCAGCAGCGTAGGCAGGGGGCGTGAAGGGGAGCTGTTTTTT. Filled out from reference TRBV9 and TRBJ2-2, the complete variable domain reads DSGVTQTPKHLITATGQRVTLRCSPRSGDLSVYWYQQSLDQGLQFLIQYYNGEERAKGNILERFSAQQFPDLHSELNLSSLELGDSALYFCASSVGRGREGELFFGEGSRLTVL.

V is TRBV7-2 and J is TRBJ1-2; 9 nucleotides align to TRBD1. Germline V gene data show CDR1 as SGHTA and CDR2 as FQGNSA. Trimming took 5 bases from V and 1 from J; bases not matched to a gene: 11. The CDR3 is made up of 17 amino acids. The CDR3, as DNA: TGTGCCAGCAGCGGACGGGACAGGGAGGGGATTAACTATGGCTACACCTTC. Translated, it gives CASSGRDREGINYGYTF.

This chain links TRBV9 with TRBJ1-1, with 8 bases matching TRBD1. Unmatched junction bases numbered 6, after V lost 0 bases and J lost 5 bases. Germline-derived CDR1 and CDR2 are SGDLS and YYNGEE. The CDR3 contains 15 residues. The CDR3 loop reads CASSVVGQGRTEAFF. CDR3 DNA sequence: TGTGCCAGCAGCGTAGTTGGACAGGGTAGGACTGAAGCTTTCTTT.

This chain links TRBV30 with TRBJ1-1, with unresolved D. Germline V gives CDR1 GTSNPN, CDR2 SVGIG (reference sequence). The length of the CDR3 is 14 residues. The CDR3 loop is CAKKGDGLSTEAFF. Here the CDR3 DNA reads TGTGCTAAGAAGGGAGACGGCCTAAGCACTGAAGCTTTCTTT.

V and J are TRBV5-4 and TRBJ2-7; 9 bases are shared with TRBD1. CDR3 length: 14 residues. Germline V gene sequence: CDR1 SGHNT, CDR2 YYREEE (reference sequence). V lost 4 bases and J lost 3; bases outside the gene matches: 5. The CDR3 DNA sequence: TGTGCCAGCAGCCGGTCGGGACAGGGCTACGAGCAGTACTTC. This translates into CASSRSGQGYEQYF.

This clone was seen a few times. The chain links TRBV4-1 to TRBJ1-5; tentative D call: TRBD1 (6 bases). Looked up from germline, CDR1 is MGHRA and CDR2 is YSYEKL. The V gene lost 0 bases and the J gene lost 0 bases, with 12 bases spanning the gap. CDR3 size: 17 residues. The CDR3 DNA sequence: TGCGCCAGCAGCCAAGATAGGGGGATCTATAGCAATCAGCCCCAGCATTTT. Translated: CASSQDRGIYSNQPQHF.

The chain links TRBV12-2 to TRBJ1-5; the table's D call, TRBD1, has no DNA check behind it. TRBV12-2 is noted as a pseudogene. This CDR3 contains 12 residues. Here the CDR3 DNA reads TGTGCAAGTCGACAGGGCTCTCAGCCCCAGCATTTT. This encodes CASRQGSQPQHF.

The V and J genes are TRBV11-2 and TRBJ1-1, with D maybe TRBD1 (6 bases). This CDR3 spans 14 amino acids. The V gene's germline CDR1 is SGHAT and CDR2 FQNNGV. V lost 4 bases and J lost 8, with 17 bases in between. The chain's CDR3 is CASSSTGTSEEAFF. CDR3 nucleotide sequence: TGTGCCAGCAGCTCTACCGGGACATCCGAAGAAGCTTTCTTT.

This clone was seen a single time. CDR3 in amino acids: CASSPGMNTEAFF. For the CDR3, the DNA is TGTGCCAGCAGTCCCGGGATGAACACTGAAGCTTTCTTT. V usage is TRBV2 and J usage is TRBJ1-1; D ambiguous. The V and J ends lost 5 bases and 0 bases respectively, with 7 bases between them. CDR1 and CDR2 (germline): SNHLY, FYNNEI. The CDR3 totals 13 residues.